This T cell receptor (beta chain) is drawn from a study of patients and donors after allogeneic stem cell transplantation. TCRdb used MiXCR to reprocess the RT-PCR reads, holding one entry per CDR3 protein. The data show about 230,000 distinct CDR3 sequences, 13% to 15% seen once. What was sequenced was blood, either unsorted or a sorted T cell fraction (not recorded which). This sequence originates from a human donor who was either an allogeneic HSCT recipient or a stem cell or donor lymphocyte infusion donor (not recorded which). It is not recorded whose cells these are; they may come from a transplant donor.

The CDR3 sequence: CASSRKQGARSNQPQHF. CDR3 bases: TGCGCCAGCAGCCGCAAACAGGGGGCGCGGAGCAATCAGCCCCAGCATTTT. The chain carries TRBV4-3 and TRBJ1-5; 9 bases match TRBD1. The CDR3 has 17 amino acids. J gave up 1 base and V 4 bases, and 8 bases lay outside the gene matches. Germline-derived CDR1 and CDR2 are LGHNA and YSLEER.